The 23 T cell receptor beta chains below all came from one sample that was sequenced in a study of control samples from healthy donors and cancer patients. TCRdb's copy holds only in-frame clones and misses some; the assay was immunoSEQ multiplex PCR. The sample shows fewer than 100,000 clones, around 80% of them seen only once. Input material: blood. Receptors were obtained from a woman aged 55-70 years in good health.

The J gene is TRBJ2-3, the V gene TRBV5-6; 8 bases fit TRBD2. Germline CDR1 SGHDT, CDR2 YYEEEE. The CDR3 is 16 amino acids. V shed 2 bases and J 4 bases; nucleotides not matched to a gene: 9. The CDR3 DNA follows: TGTGCCAGCAGCTTATACGTAGCGGGGTTGGCAGATACGCAGTATTTT. Amino acids: CASSLYVAGLADTQYF.

The chain uses TRBV18 and TRBJ1-4; D is unresolved. This CDR3 is built from 15 residues. V lost 3 bases and J lost 2, with 10 bases in between. Germline V CDR1 and CDR2: KGHSH, LQKENI. This CDR3 reads CASSPPVVTNEKLFF. The CDR3 DNA reads as TGTGCCAGCTCACCTCCAGTTGTCACTAATGAAAAACTGTTTTTT.

The CDR3 reads CASSQQGIPFF. The CDR3 DNA sequence: TGTGCCAGCAGCCAACAGGGAATTCCTTTCTTT. The V call is TRBV28, the J call TRBJ1-1, with a weak D call TRBD1 (6 bases). The CDR3 is made up of 11 amino acids. Trimming removed 6 bases at V and 12 bases at J, with 14 bases between. Germline assignment: CDR1 MDHEN and CDR2 SYDVKM.

The chain uses TRBV6-6 and TRBJ2-5, with D perhaps assigned TRBD1 or TRBD2 (5 bases each). The CDR3 runs to 13 residues. V was cut by 5 bases and J by 1 base, with 8 bases left in between. Germline V gene lookup returns CDR1 MNHNY and CDR2 SVGAGI (reference sequence). The CDR3 protein is CASSRGSQETQYF. The CDR3 DNA is TGTGCCAGCAGTCGGGGCTCCCAAGAGACCCAGTACTTC.

The chain uses TRBV4-3 and TRBJ2-6, with D perhaps assigned TRBD1 or TRBD2 (5 bases each). The germline CDR1 and CDR2 sequences are LGHNA and YSLEER. V was pared by 0 bases and J by 0 bases, with 15 bases between. This CDR3 contains 19 residues. CDR3 in amino acids: CASSQDWGRSSSGANVLTF. For the CDR3, the DNA is TGCGCCAGCAGCCAAGATTGGGGACGGTCGAGCTCTGGGGCCAACGTCCTGACTTTC.

The V call is TRBV6-6, the J call TRBJ2-7; 11 bases are shared with TRBD2. Germline trimming cut 0 bases from V and 4 bases from J; bases unmatched to any gene: 2. The CDR3 extends over 15 amino acids. CDR1 and CDR2 from the germline V gene are MNHNY and SVGAGI (reference sequence). Here the CDR3 DNA reads TGTGCCAGCAGTTACTCGACTAGCGGGGCTTACGAGCAGTACTTC. This encodes CASSYSTSGAYEQYF.

V and J are TRBV19 and TRBJ2-1; a weak D match, TRBD2 (5 bases). V gave up 4 bases and J gave up 5 bases, with 9 bases separating them. The CDR3 is 13 residues long. Looked up from germline, CDR1 is LNHDA and CDR2 is SQIVND (reference sequence). The DNA of the CDR3 is TGTGCCAGTAGTAGCGGAGCGGACAATGAGCAGTTCTTC. It specifies CASSSGADNEQFF. Full variable domain (missing parts from reference TRBV19 and TRBJ2-1): DGGITQSPKYLFRKEGQNVTLSCEQNLNHDAMYWYRQDPGQGLRLIYYSQIVNDFQKGDIAEGYSVSREKKESFPLTVTSAQKNPTAFYLCASSSGADNEQFFGPGTRLTVL.

The rearrangement joins TRBV27 to TRBJ2-5; D is perhaps TRBD1 or TRBD2 (7 bases each). V gave up 8 bases and J gave up 3 bases, with 16 bases separating them. The V gene's germline CDR1 is MNHEY and CDR2 SMNVEV (reference sequence). The CDR3 is 14 residues long. The CDR3 nucleotides are TGTGCCAGCCGTCGGGGAGGGACAGAAGAGACCCAGTACTTC. It is translated as CASRRGGTEETQYF.

By its share, this clone is medium-sized. The DNA for the CDR3 is TGTGCCAGTAGTATCCTCGTGACAGGGACCTCTGGAAACACCATATATTTT. It is translated as CASSILVTGTSGNTIYF. V and J are TRBV19 and TRBJ1-3; 7 positions agree with TRBD1. This CDR3 has 17 amino acids. The V and J ends lost 3 bases and 0 bases, in that order; junction bases with no gene match: 8. Germline V lookup: CDR1 LNHDA, CDR2 SQIVND (reference sequence).

The V call is TRBV10-2, the J call TRBJ2-7, with D uncertain. Germline V gene lookup returns CDR1 WSHSY and CDR2 SAAADI. This CDR3 is 11 amino acids long. The V gene lost 6 bases and the J gene lost 4 bases, with 7 bases spanning the gap. This chain's CDR3 is CASSPKYEQYF. Here the CDR3 DNA reads TGCGCCAGCAGCCCAAAATACGAGCAGTACTTC.

The chain recombines TRBV7-2 with TRBJ1-2; TRBD1 might be the D (5 bases). The V gene's germline CDR1 is SGHTA and CDR2 FQGNSA. V dropped 5 bases and J dropped 7 bases, with 23 bases sitting between them. CDR3 length: 16 amino acids. CDR3 protein: CASSEQIGGASGGYTF. Here the CDR3 DNA reads TGTGCCAGCAGCGAACAAATCGGCGGGGCGTCGGGTGGCTACACCTTC.

The chain is built from TRBV6-4 and TRBJ1-6; D is uncertain. Germline V CDR1 and CDR2: MRHNA, SNTAGT. The CDR3 sequence is 13 residues long. The germline V and J ends were trimmed by 4 bases and 7 bases, with 8 bases remaining between them. The CDR3, as DNA: TGTGCCAGCAGTGGAACAGCGAATTCACCCCTCCACTTT. Protein sequence: CASSGTANSPLHF.

This chain links TRBV6-1 with TRBJ2-1, with 15 bases identical to TRBD2. CDR1 MNHNS and CDR2 SASEGT come from the germline V gene. This CDR3 contains 17 residues. V lost 3 bases, J lost 8 bases, and 8 bases stayed unmatched. The CDR3 loop is CASSDTGLAGGRYEQFF. The CDR3 DNA reads TGTGCCAGCAGTGATACCGGACTAGCGGGGGGGCGGTATGAGCAGTTCTTC.

The chain carries TRBV5-8 and TRBJ2-5; possible D gene TRBD1, 6 bases. V shed 2 bases and J shed 2 bases, with 16 bases lying between them. This CDR3 contains 16 residues. Per germline, CDR1 SGHTS and CDR2 YDEGEE. The CDR3 bases are TGTGCCAGCAGCTTTGGTTTCCAGGGGATACAAGAGACCCAGTACTTC. Encoded protein: CASSFGFQGIQETQYF. Drawing the rest from reference TRBV5-8 and TRBJ2-5, the complete variable domain is EAGVTQSPTHLIKTRGQQATLRCSPISGHTSVYWYQQALGLGLQFLLWYDEGEERNRGNFPPRFSGRQFPNYSSELNVNALELEDSALYLCASSFGFQGIQETQYFGPGTRLLVL.

The chain carries TRBV4-3 and TRBJ2-5; 9 bases are a match to TRBD2. The length of the CDR3 is 13 residues. Germline V CDR1 and CDR2: LGHNA, YSLEER. V dropped 5 bases and J dropped 8; count of bases not matched to a gene: 6. The chain's CDR3 is CASSWASGDTQYF. The CDR3 region has the DNA TGCGCCAGCAGCTGGGCTAGCGGGGATACCCAGTACTTC.

This clone appeared once. CDR3 DNA sequence: TGTGCCACCGACAGGGCGGGGTTCTACGAGCAGTACTTC. Amino acid sequence: CATDRAGFYEQYF. The rearrangement joins TRBV6-5 to TRBJ2-7, with D maybe TRBD1 (7 bases). The CDR3 has 13 amino acids. CDR1 and CDR2 from the germline V gene are MNHEY and SVGAGI. The V end was cut by 10 bases, the J end by 3 bases, with 16 bases between.

The chain combines TRBV7-2 with TRBJ1-2; TRBD1 matches 7 bases. V trimming: 4 bases; J trimming: 8 bases; junction bases outside the gene matches: 7. This CDR3 contains 13 residues. CDR1 is SGHTA and CDR2 is FQGNSA in the germline V gene. CDR3 coding DNA: TGTGCCAGCAGCTACGACAGGGATCAAGGCTACACCTTC. Protein: CASSYDRDQGYTF.

The J gene is TRBJ2-6, the V gene TRBV6-2 or TRBV6-3; TRBD1 is a possible D gene (6 bases). Between the trimmed V and J ends, which lost 5 bases and 2 bases, there was a span of 13 bases. CDR3 length: 16 residues. Per the germline V gene, CDR1 is MNHEY and CDR2 is SVGEGT. Here the CDR3 reads CASSDPGQTGANVLTF. The CDR3 DNA is TGTGCCAGCAGTGACCCCGGACAGACTGGGGCCAACGTCCTGACTTTC.

The CDR3 sequence: CASSLSGRRVFF. In DNA, the CDR3 is TGTGCCAGCAGTTTATCGGGGCGTCGGGTGTTCTTC. The chain is built from TRBV28 and TRBJ2-1, with D tentatively TRBD1 or TRBD2 (5 bases each). The CDR3 consists of 12 residues. Germline CDR1 MDHEN, CDR2 SYDVKM. Trimming took 1 base from V and 15 from J, leaving 13 bases between them.

V usage is TRBV19 and J usage is TRBJ1-6; tentatively, D is TRBD1 (5 bases). The CDR3 runs to 17 residues. Trimming took 0 bases from V and 8 from J, leaving 17 bases between them. Germline V gene data show CDR1 as LNHDA and CDR2 as SQIVND (reference sequence). The CDR3 loop is CASSIDNSGTRDSPLHF. As DNA, the CDR3 is TGTGCCAGTAGTATAGATAATTCTGGGACCCGTGATTCACCCCTCCACTTT. The complete variable domain, with remaining parts taken from reference TRBV19 and TRBJ1-6, reads DGGITQSPKYLFRKEGQNVTLSCEQNLNHDAMYWYRQDPGQGLRLIYYSQIVNDFQKGDIAEGYSVSREKKESFPLTVTSAQKNPTAFYLCASSIDNSGTRDSPLHFGNGTRLTVT.

This clone appeared a few times. The chain is built from TRBV5-1 and TRBJ2-5, with TRBD1 as a possible D gene (5 bases). The V gene's germline CDR1 is SGHRS and CDR2 YFSETQ. The CDR3 loop spans 15 amino acids. V gave up 4 bases and J gave up 3 bases, with 16 bases separating them. The DNA of the CDR3 is TGCGCCAGCAGCCTTACCAGGGCTACTAAAGAGACCCAGTACTTC. This codes for CASSLTRATKETQYF. The full variable domain, in which reference TRBV5-1 and TRBJ2-5 provide the parts outside the CDR3, is KAGVTQTPRYLIKTRGQQVTLSCSPISGHRSVSWYQQTPGQGLQFLFEYFSETQRNKGNFPGRFSGRQFSNSRSEMNVSTLELGDSALYLCASSLTRATKETQYFGPGTRLLVL.

The chain carries TRBV20-1 and TRBJ1-1; D not resolved. This CDR3 contains 14 residues. V was pared by 3 bases and J by 1 base, with 12 bases between. Germline V CDR1 and CDR2: DFQATT, SNEGSKA (reference sequence). The CDR3 loop is CSASGDLGNTEAFF. The CDR3 DNA is TGCAGTGCTAGTGGTGATCTGGGGAACACTGAAGCTTTCTTT.

This chain links TRBV6-5 with TRBJ1-1; D remains unclear. Trimming took off 7 bases at V and 8 bases at J, with 11 bases between the two ends. CDR1 is MNHEY, CDR2 SVGAGI, per germline. The length of the CDR3 is 11 residues. CDR3 in amino acids: CASTQRAEAFF. The CDR3 coding sequence is TGTGCCAGCACACAGAGGGCCGAAGCTTTCTTT.